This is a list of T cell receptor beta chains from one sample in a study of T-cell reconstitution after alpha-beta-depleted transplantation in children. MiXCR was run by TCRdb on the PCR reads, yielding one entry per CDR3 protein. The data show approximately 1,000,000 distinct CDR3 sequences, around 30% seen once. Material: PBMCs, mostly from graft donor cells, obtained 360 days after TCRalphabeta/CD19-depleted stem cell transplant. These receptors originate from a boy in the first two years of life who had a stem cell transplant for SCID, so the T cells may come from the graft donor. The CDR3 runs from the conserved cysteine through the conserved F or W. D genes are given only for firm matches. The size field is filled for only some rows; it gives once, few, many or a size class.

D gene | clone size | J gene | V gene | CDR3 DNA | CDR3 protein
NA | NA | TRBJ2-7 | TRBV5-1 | TGCGCCAGCAGCTTGATCGGCAGGGAAACGAGGGAGCAGTACTTC | CASSLIGRETREQYF
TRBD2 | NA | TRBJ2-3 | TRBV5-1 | TGCGCCAGCAGCTTGTCGACGGGGGGGCCCACAGATACGCAGAATTTT | CASSLSTGGPTDTQNF
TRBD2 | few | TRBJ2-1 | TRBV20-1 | TGCAGTGCTCGGGGAGGGAGCGGGTTATGGAATGAGCAGTTCTTC | CSARGGSGLWNEQFF
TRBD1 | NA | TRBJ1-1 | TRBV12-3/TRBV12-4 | TGTGCCAGCCAAAGCGAGGGGGCCGTCACTGAAGCTTTCTTT | CASQSEGAVTEAFF
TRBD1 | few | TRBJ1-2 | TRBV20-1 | TGCAGTGCTAGAGGGTATCAGGGGGATGCCTATGGCTACACCTTC | CSARGYQGDAYGYTF
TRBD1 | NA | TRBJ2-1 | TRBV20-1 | TGCAGTCCCCTAAGGGGACAGAACTACAATGAGCAGTTCTTC | CSPLRGQNYNEQFF
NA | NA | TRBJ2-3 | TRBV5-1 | TGCGCCAGCAGCTCCGGGGGCTGGCGGTATTTT | CASSSGGWRYF
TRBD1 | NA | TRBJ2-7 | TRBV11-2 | TGTGCCAGCAGCATAGGGACAGGTACCATCTACGAGCAGTACTTC | CASSIGTGTIYEQYF
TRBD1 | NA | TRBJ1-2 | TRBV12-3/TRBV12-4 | TGTGCCAGCAGTCCCGCGGGACAGTCCAATGGCTACACCTTC | CASSPAGQSNGYTF
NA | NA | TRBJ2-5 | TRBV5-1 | TGCGCCAGCAGCTCCTGGACTGTACAAGAGACCCAGTACTTC | CASSSWTVQETQYF
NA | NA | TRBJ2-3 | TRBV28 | TGTGCCAGCAGTTTCTCGGGGGCGCGGGTAGATACGCAGTATTTT | CASSFSGARVDTQYF
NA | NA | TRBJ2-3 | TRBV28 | TGTGCCAGCAGTTCCCCTGGGACCGTCCCAACAGATACGCAGTATTTT | CASSSPGTVPTDTQYF
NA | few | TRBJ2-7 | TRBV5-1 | TGCGCCAGCAGCCCCAGGGGTACCTACGAGCAGTACTTC | CASSPRGTYEQYF
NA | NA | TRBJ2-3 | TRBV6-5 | TGTGCCAGCAATTTCGGACAGATTTTCGATACGCAGTATTTT | CASNFGQIFDTQYF
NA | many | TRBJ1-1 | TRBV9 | TGTGCCAGCAGCGTAGTGGGCTCCATGAACACTGAAGCTTTCTTT | CASSVVGSMNTEAFF
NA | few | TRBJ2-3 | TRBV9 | TGTGCCAGCAGCCCGGACGGACCTACAGATACGCAGTATTTT | CASSPDGPTDTQYF
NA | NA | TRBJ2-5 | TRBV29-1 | TGCAGCCTCCGAGGAGCGGGTCCGGAGACCCAGTACTTC | CSLRGAGPETQYF
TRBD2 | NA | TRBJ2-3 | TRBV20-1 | TGCAGTGCTAGCGGACTAGCGGGGGGGTCTAGCACAGATACGCAGTATTTT | CSASGLAGGSSTDTQYF
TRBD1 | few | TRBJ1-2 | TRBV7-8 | TGTGCCAGCAGCTTGAGACAGGGGCTCTATGGCTACACCTTC | CASSLRQGLYGYTF
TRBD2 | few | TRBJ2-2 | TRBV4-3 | TGCGCCAGCAGCCAGTTGGCGGGGGGGGGTTTCGGGGAGCTGTTTTTT | CASSQLAGGGFGELFF
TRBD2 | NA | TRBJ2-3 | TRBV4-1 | TGCGCCAGCAGCCAAGACCAACTAGCGGACTTCACAGATACGCAGTATTTT | CASSQDQLADFTDTQYF
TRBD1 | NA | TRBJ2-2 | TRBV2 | TGTGCCAGCAGAAGACAGGGGACGAACACCGGGGAGCTGTTTTTT | CASRRQGTNTGELFF
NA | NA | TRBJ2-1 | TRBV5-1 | TGCGCCAGCAGCACCCGGACCCTATACAATGAGCAGTTCTTC | CASSTRTLYNEQFF
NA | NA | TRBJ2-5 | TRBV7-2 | TGTGCCAGCAGCTTAGGTCTCGCAGTACGAGAGACCCAGTACTTC | CASSLGLAVRETQYF
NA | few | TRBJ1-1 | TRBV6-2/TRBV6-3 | TGTGCCAGCAGCCCCTGGGCGTTCTCTCGGGGGAACACTGAAGCTTTCTTT | CASSPWAFSRGNTEAFF
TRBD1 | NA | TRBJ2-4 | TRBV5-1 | TGCGCCAGCAGCCTCACCAGGGGGCTGAACCAAAACATTCAGTACTTC | CASSLTRGLNQNIQYF
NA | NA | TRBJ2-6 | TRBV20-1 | TGCAGTGCTTCTAAAGTGGGCATGGCTGGGGCCAACGTCCTGACTTTC | CSASKVGMAGANVLTF
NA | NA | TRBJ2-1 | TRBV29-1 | TGCAGCGCCGCCACCTGGGCCAACGAGCAGTTCTTC | CSAATWANEQFF
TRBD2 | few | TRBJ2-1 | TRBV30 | TGTGCCTGGAGTGGGATGACTAGCGGGGCCTACAATGAGCAGTTCTTC | CAWSGMTSGAYNEQFF
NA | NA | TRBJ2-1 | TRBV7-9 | TGTGCCAGCAGCCATAGCAGGGGCTCCTACAATGAGCAGTTCTTC | CASSHSRGSYNEQFF
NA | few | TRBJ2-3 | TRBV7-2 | TGTGCCAGCAGCTTGGACCGAAAGATCACAGATACGCAGTATTTT | CASSLDRKITDTQYF
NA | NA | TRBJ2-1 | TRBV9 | TGTGCCAGCAGCGTGGGAAACTACAATGAGCAGTTCTTC | CASSVGNYNEQFF
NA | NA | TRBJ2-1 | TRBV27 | TGTGCCAGCAGTCCCCTACCTGACTCGCGCCACAATGAGCAGTTCTTC | CASSPLPDSRHNEQFF
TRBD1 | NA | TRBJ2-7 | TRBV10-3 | TGTGCCATTAGGGACAGCGAAAAAAGCTCCTACGAGCAGTACTTC | CAIRDSEKSSYEQYF
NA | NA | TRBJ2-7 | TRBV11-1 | TGTGCCAGCAGCCTCATCACAGGGGAGCAGTACTTC | CASSLITGEQYF
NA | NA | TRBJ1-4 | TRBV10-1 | TGCGCCAGCAGCCGGGGACCGGTGGGTGAAAAACTGTTTTTT | CASSRGPVGEKLFF
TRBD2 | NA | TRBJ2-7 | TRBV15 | TGTGCCACCAGCAGAGATCTGGGACTAGACCACGAGCAGTACTTC | CATSRDLGLDHEQYF
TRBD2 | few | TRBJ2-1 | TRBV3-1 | TGTGCCAGCAGTCCTGGACTAGCGGGGATTCCCCCCCGGGTTGAGCAGTTCTTC | CASSPGLAGIPPRVEQFF
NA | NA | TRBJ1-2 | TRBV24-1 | TGTGCCACCAGTGGTAGGGGTGGCTACACCTTC | CATSGRGGYTF
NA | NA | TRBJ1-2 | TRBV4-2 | TGTGCCAGCAGCCAAGTCCAGGGAGCCGGGGCTAACTATGGCTACACCTTC | CASSQVQGAGANYGYTF
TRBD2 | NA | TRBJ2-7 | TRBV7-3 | TGTGCCAGCAGCTTAGGAGGCGGGGGGGCTTCCGAGCAGTACTTC | CASSLGGGGASEQYF
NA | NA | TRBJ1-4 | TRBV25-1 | TGTGCCAGCAGTGAATGGTGGGGCCTCCCCTTGGACAAACTGTTTTTT | CASSEWWGLPLDKLFF
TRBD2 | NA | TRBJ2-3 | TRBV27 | TGTGCCAGCAGCCCAGGACTAGCGGGGGGCTACGGGCGTACGCAGTATTTT | CASSPGLAGGYGRTQYF